This entry lists 12 T cell receptor beta chains sequenced from one sample in a study of T cells in localized non-small cell lung cancer. Clones were read by immunoSEQ multiplex PCR, and TCRdb kept only the in-frame ones, dropping some. The profile covers about 52,000 clones, with around 80% appearing a single time and roughly 4% taken by the ten largest. The source was PBMCs, collected before any cancer treatment. These receptors came from a woman aged 35-75 years with stage II lung adenocarcinoma.

The chain employs TRBV2 and TRBJ2-1; 9 bases align to TRBD2. Germline CDR1 reads SNHLY; CDR2 reads FYNNEI. The CDR3 sequence is 13 residues long. V lost 6 bases and J lost 9; bases outside the gene matches: 6. This chain's CDR3 is CASSRTSESEQFF. The DNA of the CDR3 is TGTGCCAGCAGCAGGACTAGCGAGAGTGAGCAGTTCTTC.

The chain recombines TRBV30 with TRBJ2-3, with a possible D match to TRBD2 (6 bases). CDR1 and CDR2 from the germline V gene are GTSNPN and SVGIG (reference sequence). The CDR3 runs to 14 residues. V lost 3 bases and J lost 2, with 12 bases in between. For the CDR3, the DNA is TGTGCCTGGAGACCGGGACTTAACACAGATACGCAGTATTTT. It is translated as CAWRPGLNTDTQYF. The full variable domain, in which reference TRBV30 and TRBJ2-3 provide the parts outside the CDR3, is SQTIHQWPATLVQPVGSPLSLECTVEGTSNPNLYWYRQAAGRGLQLLFYSVGIGQISSEVPQNLSASRPQDRQFILSSKKLLLSDSGFYLCAWRPGLNTDTQYFGPGTRLTVL.

This clone occurred once. The chain is built from TRBV6-6 and TRBJ1-5, with D unresolved. Looked up from germline, CDR1 is MNHNY and CDR2 is SVGAGI (reference sequence). This CDR3 is built from 14 residues. The V and J ends lost 7 bases and 6 bases respectively, with 16 bases between them. The CDR3 sequence: CASNRPGVIQPQHF. The DNA for the CDR3 is TGTGCCAGCAATAGGCCCGGGGTTATTCAGCCCCAGCATTTT.

Only a few counts were recorded for this clone. This chain uses TRBV2 with TRBJ1-1; no firm D call. The CDR3 totals 15 residues. The germline V gene has CDR1 SNHLY and CDR2 FYNNEI. Trimming pared 7 bases from V and 1 base from J, leaving 16 bases between. CDR3 nucleotide sequence: TGTGCCAGCACCAACCAGCCGGGTCAGAACACTGAAGCTTTCTTT. It translates to CASTNQPGQNTEAFF.

This chain joins TRBV5-4 and TRBJ1-5; D is unresolved. Germline lookup yields CDR1 SGHNT and CDR2 YYREEE (reference sequence). V lost 0 bases and J 9 bases, leaving 10 bases between the germline ends. The CDR3 sequence is 13 residues long. The CDR3 protein is CASSLDPGRPQHF. DNA for the CDR3: TGTGCCAGCAGCTTGGATCCGGGAAGGCCCCAGCATTTT. Full variable domain (missing parts from reference TRBV5-4 and TRBJ1-5): ETGVTQSPTHLIKTRGQQVTLRCSSQSGHNTVSWYQQALGQGPQFIFQYYREEENGRGNFPPRFSGLQFPNYSSELNVNALELDDSALYLCASSLDPGRPQHFGDGTRLSIL.

The sample holds one count of this clone. The chain uses TRBV19 and TRBJ2-3; a possible D gene is TRBD1 (6 bases). V was shortened by 3 bases and J by 4 bases, with 8 bases between the two germline ends. Germline CDR1 and CDR2: LNHDA and SQIVND (reference sequence). The CDR3 consists of 13 residues. The chain's CDR3 is CASSMSGADTQYF. CDR3 DNA sequence: TGTGCCAGTAGTATGTCAGGGGCAGATACGCAGTATTTT.

The chain recombines TRBV6-5 with TRBJ2-7; 10 nucleotides agree with TRBD1. CDR1 and CDR2 (germline): MNHEY, SVGAGI. V was clipped by 5 bases and J by 5 bases; unmatched bases: 9. The length of the CDR3 is 15 residues. The CDR3 nucleotides are TGTGCCAGCAGTCTTTCGGGACAGGGGTACAACGAGCAGTACTTC. It encodes CASSLSGQGYNEQYF.

This clone occurred a few times. The chain uses TRBV7-6 and TRBJ1-2; no clear D gene. This CDR3 comprises 13 residues. Germline V gene sequence: CDR1 SGHVS, CDR2 FNYEAQ. V lost 7 bases and J lost 5, with 14 bases in between. This CDR3 reads CASKDPGLYGYTF. Here the CDR3 DNA reads TGTGCCAGCAAGGACCCAGGACTATATGGCTACACCTTC.

The chain combines TRBV7-2 with TRBJ1-5; D possibly corresponds to TRBD1 (5 bases). Trimming took off 10 bases at V and 3 bases at J, with 10 bases between the two ends. Germline V gene data show CDR1 as SGHTA and CDR2 as FQGNSA. The CDR3 sequence is 12 residues long. CDR3 DNA: TGTGCCACAGGGCGCTACAATCAGCCCCAGCATTTT. Protein: CATGRYNQPQHF.

This clone is a singleton in its sample. The CDR3 loop is CASSSGQTFNQPQHF. The CDR3 coding sequence is TGTGCCAGCAGTTCGGGACAGACATTTAATCAGCCCCAGCATTTT. V usage is TRBV6-1 and J usage is TRBJ1-5; 7 bases fit TRBD1. Germline CDR1 reads MNHNS; CDR2 reads SASEGT. The CDR3 covers 15 residues. J lost 4 bases, V lost 5 bases, and 8 bases had no gene match.

The chain couples TRBV11-1 to TRBJ2-5; TRBD2 agrees at 15 bases. V was pared by 5 bases and J by 5 bases, with 12 bases of the junction left unmatched. This CDR3 spans 18 amino acids. The V gene's germline CDR1 is SGHAT and CDR2 FQDESV (reference sequence). In nucleotides, the CDR3 is TGTGCCAGCAGCCCGCGGACTAGCGGGGGGGCGCCTAGGGAGACCCAGTACTTC. It yields the protein CASSPRTSGGAPRETQYF.

A remark on this clone: The junction differs from germline at one of its ends, possibly a read error. This rearrangement joins TRBV10-1 to TRBJ2-7; 7 nucleotides match TRBD1. The CDR3 is 13 amino acids. Germline V gene sequence: CDR1 WNHNN, CDR2 SYGVQD (reference sequence). The CDR3 DNA reads as TGTGCCAGCAGTGGGGACAGATCCTACGAGCAGTACTTC. It encodes CASSGDRSYEQYF.